This TCR beta chain is from a study of blood T cell repertoires in COVID-19. CDR1 and CDR2 (germline): SNHLY, FYNNEI. The CDR3 covers 14 residues. Between the trimmed V and J ends, which lost 7 bases and 5 bases, there was a span of 15 bases. Authors' methods: Amplification from reference gene primers served as the basis for estimated nucleated cell counts. Libraries were prepared by immunoSEQ multiplex PCR; TCRdb keeps only in-frame clonotypes and omits some of them. V, J and clone size reflect that table, while D and trimming were determined from the DNA. The table lists 220,000 or so clones, 82% of them singletons.

The source is a woman of 80 years or more with acute or convalescent COVID-19. The V gene is TRBV2, the J gene TRBJ1-5; possible D gene TRBD1, 5 bases. The sequencing sample was made of peripheral blood. The CDR3 nucleotides read TGTGCCAGCACCGCCTTTGGGGCAGATCAGCCCCAGCATTTT. This translates into CASTAFGADQPQHF.